Included here is one T cell receptor beta chain sequence, with context. Its antigen is currently unknown. This CDR3 comprises 15 residues. Germline CDR1 reads SNHLY; CDR2 reads FYNNEI. Between the trimmed V and J ends, which lost 1 base and 11 bases, there was a span of 18 bases. This record belongs to a study of cytomegalovirus exposure and HLA in healthy donors. The wider study: Some 80 million unique TCR sequences came from HLA-typed donors in an early release.

13 Jbeta primers and 60 Vbeta primers were used for the PCR. Sequencing used immunoSEQ multiplex PCR; TCRdb keeps in-frame clones, though not all of them. This sample has around 150,000 clones, with 80% found just once. Broader study findings: An analysis that came later showed most CMV-associated TCR beta chains appearing HLA-restricted. A later analysis reportedly identified an Asian-associated ancestry cluster as carrying fewer N-insertions than the 666-donor mean. According to an earlier analysis, most TCR beta V segments yielded productive rearrangements about 90% or about 30% of the time.

The clonotype comes from a young man in good health and CMV-seronegative. The rearrangement joins TRBV2 to TRBJ2-1; tentative D call: TRBD1 (6 bases). The sample taken for sequencing was PBMCs. CDR3 loop: CASSEEEVGDIQQFF. In DNA, the CDR3 is TGTGCCAGCAGTGAAGAGGAGGTTGGGGACATTCAGCAGTTCTTC.